Here is one T cell receptor (beta chain) with its context. The antigen remains undetermined. This record comes from a study of CD8+ T cells in alopecia areata. Turning to the study itself: Treated patients were dosed with oral tofacitinib, taking 5 to 10 mg twice daily.

Extracted RNA was reverse transcribed into cDNA, the sequencing template. This table comes from immunoSEQ multiplex PCR, and its TCRdb copy is limited to in-frame clones, with some not included. Of 90,000 to 150,000 clones in the sample, about 50% were seen once. The germline gives CDR1 SGHVS, CDR2 FQNEAQ. V lost 5 bases to trimming and J lost 6 bases, with 14 bases between them. The CDR3 contains 14 residues. Treatment in this sample: oral pan-JAK inhibitor, 5-10 mg twice daily. Findings and limits, study-wide: Mice gave a clearer picture of TCR sharing than patients did, possibly for HLA-related reasons.

The chain uses TRBV7-8 and TRBJ1-5; weak D call: TRBD1 (6 bases). The receptor comes from a human donor with alopecia areata. This sample comprised CD4+ T cells sorted from blood, obtained at week 4, from a patient treated with tofacitinib. The CDR3 DNA follows: TGTGCCAGCAGCCGTAGACAGGAAGGTCAGCCCCAGCATTTT. This encodes CASSRRQEGQPQHF.